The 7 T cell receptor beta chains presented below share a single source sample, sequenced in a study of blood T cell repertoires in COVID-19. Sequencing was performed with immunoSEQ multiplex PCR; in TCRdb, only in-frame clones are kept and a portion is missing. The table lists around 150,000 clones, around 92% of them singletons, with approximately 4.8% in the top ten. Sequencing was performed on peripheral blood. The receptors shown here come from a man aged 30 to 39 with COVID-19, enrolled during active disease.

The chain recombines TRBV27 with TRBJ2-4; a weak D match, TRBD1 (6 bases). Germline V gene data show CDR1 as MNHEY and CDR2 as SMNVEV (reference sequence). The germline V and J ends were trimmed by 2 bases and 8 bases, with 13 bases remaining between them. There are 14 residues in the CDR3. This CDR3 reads CASSLNRARDIQYF. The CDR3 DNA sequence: TGTGCCAGCAGTTTAAACAGGGCGAGGGACATTCAGTACTTC.

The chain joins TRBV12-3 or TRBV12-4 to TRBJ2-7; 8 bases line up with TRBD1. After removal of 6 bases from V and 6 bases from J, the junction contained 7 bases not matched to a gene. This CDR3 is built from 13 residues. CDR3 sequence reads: CASSLGQVIEQYF. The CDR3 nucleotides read TGTGCCAGCAGCCTGGGACAGGTGATCGAGCAGTACTTC.

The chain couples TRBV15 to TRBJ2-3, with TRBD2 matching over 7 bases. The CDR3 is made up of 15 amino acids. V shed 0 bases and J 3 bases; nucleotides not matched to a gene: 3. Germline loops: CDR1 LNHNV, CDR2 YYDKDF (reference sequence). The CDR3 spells CATSRDQRETDTQYF. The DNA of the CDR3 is TGTGCCACCAGCAGAGATCAGCGGGAAACAGATACGCAGTATTTT.

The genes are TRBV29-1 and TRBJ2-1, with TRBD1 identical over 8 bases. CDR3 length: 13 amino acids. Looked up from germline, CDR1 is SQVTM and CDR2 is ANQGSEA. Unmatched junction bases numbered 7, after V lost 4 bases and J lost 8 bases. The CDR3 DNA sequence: TGCAGCGTTGGAGAGGACAGGGATGATGAGCAGTTCTTC. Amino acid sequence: CSVGEDRDDEQFF.

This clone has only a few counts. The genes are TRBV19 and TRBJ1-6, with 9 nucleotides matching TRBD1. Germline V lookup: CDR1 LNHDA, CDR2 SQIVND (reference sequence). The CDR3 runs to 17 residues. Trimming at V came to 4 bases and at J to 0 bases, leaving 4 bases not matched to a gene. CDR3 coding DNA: TGTGCCAGTAGTACCGGACAGGGGAGCTCCTATAATTCACCCCTCCACTTT. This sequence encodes CASSTGQGSSYNSPLHF.

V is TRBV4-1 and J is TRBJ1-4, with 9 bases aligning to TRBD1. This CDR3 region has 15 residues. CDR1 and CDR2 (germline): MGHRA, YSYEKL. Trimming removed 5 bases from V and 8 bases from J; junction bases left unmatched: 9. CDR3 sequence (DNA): TGCGCCAGCAGCGCCCCCGGGACAGGGCACGAAAAACTGTTTTTT. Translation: CASSAPGTGHEKLFF.

The CDR3 nucleotides read TGTGCCAGCAGTTTTCGGGGCTCGTCCCGCACAGGGGGCAGCCCCATGAACACTGAAGCTTTCTTT. Residues: CASSFRGSSRTGGSPMNTEAFF. The chain employs TRBV27 and TRBJ1-1; 9 bases fit TRBD1. This CDR3 has 22 residues. Germline V gives CDR1 MNHEY, CDR2 SMNVEV (reference sequence). J lost 0 bases, V lost 3 bases, and 23 bases had no gene match.